Described below is a single T cell receptor beta chain sequence and its context. What it binds is unknown. The sample is drawn from a study of Ad26.COV2.S vaccination and SARS-CoV-2 variants. General observations from the study: Spike-specific TCR breadth was greater in vaccine than placebo recipients.

This table comes from immunoSEQ multiplex PCR, and its TCRdb copy is limited to in-frame clones, with some not included. The table records a few hundred thousand clones, approximately 90% of them present only once. The treatment denotes: 15 to 20 received Ad26.COV2.S at low or high dose, single or two shots; about 5 received placebo; per-sample allocation not given. Day 63 following the first vaccine or placebo injection was when the samples were taken. Within Boston, the person who donated was an adult of 18-55 years. The CDR3 has 14 amino acids. CDR1 and CDR2 from the germline V gene are SGHTA and FQGNSA. V lost 5 bases to trimming and J lost 4 bases, with 11 bases between them.

This TCR came from a person between 18 and 65 years old who received the Ad26.COV2.S COVID-19 vaccine or a placebo. Sequenced material: peripheral blood, taken in a trial of Ad26.COV2.S vaccine versus placebo. V and J are TRBV7-2 and TRBJ2-2; D remains ambiguous. CDR3 DNA sequence: TGTGCCAGCAGCACCCGACGGGTCACCGGGGAGCTGTTTTTT. As protein: CASSTRRVTGELFF.